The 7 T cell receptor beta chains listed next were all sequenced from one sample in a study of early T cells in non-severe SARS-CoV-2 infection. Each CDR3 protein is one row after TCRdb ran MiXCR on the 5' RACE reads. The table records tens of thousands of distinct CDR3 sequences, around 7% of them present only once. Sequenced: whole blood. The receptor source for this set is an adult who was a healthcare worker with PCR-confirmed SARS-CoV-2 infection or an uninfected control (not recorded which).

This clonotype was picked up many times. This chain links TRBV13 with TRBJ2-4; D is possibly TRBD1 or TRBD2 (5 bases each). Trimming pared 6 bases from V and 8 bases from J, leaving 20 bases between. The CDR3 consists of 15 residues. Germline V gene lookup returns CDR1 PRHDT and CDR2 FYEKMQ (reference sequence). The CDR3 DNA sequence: TGTGCCAGCAGACTCCTCCGGGACGGTAGGGACATTCAGTACTTC. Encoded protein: CASRLLRDGRDIQYF.

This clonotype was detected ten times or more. CDR3 coding DNA: TGTGCCAGCAGTTACCCCTTAGTCTACGAGCAGTACTTC. Residues: CASSYPLVYEQYF. V gene TRBV6-6 combines with J gene TRBJ2-7; D call uncertain. V was pared by 2 bases and J by 3 bases, with 8 bases between. Germline CDR1 is MNHNY and CDR2 is SVGAGI (reference sequence). The CDR3 has 13 amino acids.

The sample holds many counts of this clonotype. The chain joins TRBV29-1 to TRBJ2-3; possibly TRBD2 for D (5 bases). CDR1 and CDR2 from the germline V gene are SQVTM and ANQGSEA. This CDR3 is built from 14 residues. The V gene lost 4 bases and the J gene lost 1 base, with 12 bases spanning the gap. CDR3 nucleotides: TGCAGCGTTGCTCTGGGAGACGGCACAGATACGCAGTATTTT. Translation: CSVALGDGTDTQYF.

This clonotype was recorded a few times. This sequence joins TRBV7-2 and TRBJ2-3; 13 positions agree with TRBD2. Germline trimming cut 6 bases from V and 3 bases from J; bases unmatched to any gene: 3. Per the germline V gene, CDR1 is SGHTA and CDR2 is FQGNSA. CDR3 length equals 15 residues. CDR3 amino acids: CASSRTSGRTDTQYF. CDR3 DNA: TGTGCCAGCAGTCGGACTAGCGGGAGAACAGATACGCAGTATTTT.

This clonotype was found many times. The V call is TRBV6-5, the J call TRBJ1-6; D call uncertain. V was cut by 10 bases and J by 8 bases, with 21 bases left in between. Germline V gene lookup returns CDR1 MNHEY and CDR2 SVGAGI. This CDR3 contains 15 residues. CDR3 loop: CATAWGRAVDSPLHF. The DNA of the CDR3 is TGTGCCACCGCATGGGGAAGGGCCGTTGATTCACCCCTCCACTTT.

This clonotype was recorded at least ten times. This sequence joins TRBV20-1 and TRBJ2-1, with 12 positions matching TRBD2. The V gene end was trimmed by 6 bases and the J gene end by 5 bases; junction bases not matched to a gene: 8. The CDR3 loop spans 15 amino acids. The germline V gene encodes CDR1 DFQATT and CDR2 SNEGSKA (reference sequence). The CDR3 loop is CSALRTSGVNNEQFF. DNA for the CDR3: TGCAGTGCGCTAAGGACTAGCGGGGTAAACAATGAGCAGTTCTTC.

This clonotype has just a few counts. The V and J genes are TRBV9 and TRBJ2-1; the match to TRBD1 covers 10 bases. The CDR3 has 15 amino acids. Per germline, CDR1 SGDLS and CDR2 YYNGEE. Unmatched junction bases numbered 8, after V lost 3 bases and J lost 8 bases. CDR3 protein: CASSGTGTGAHEQFF. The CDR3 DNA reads TGTGCCAGCAGCGGTACCGGGACAGGGGCGCATGAGCAGTTCTTC.